This TCR beta chain was retrieved from a study of blood T cell repertoires in COVID-19. For the study at large: COVID-19 samples from acute and convalescent phases originated in the United States, Italy and Spain. In each case, the material was cDNA or gDNA derived from T cells, B-cell-depleted T cells, or PBMCs.

Germline loops: CDR1 MDHEN, CDR2 SYDVKM. V gave up 8 bases and J gave up 2 bases, with 12 bases separating them. The CDR3 has 14 amino acids. Under the authors' procedure: By means of reference gene primer amplification, nucleated cell counts were estimated. Profiled with immunoSEQ multiplex PCR; TCRdb holds only in-frame clones, not every one. From that table come the V and J calls and clone size; the DNA was used to work out D and trimming. Among approximately 210,000 clones listed, less than 85% were seen once. Material: peripheral blood. The chain joins TRBV28 to TRBJ1-4; perhaps TRBD1 as D (6 bases). The source of this sequence is a woman between 65 and 79 years old with active or convalescent COVID-19. Written as DNA, the CDR3 is TGTGCCAGCGGACGGGGGGCGACTAATGAAAAACTGTTTTTT. Its translation is CASGRGATNEKLFF.